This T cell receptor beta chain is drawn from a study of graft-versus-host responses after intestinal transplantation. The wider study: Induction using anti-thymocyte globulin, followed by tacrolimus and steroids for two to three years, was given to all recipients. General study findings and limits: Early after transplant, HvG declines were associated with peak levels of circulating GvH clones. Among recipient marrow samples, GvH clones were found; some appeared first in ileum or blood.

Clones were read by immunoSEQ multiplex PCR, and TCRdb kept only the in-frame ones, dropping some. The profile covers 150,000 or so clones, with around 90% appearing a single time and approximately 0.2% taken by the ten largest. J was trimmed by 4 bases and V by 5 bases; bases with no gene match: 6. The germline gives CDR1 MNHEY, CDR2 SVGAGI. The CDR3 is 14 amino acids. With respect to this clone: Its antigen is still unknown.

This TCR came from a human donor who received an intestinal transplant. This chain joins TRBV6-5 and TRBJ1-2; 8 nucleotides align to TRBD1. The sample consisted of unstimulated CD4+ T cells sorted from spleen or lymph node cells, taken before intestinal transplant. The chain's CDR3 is CASSPGGAFYGYTF. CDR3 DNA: TGTGCCAGCAGTCCAGGGGGCGCATTCTATGGCTACACCTTC.